The subject of this entry is one T cell receptor (beta chain). These data belong to a study of blood T cell repertoires in COVID-19. Study overall: There were acute and convalescent COVID-19 samples, and they came from the United States, Italy and Spain. PBMCs, B-cell-depleted T cells, or T cells provided the cDNA or gDNA that made up the material.

V gave up 7 bases and J gave up 2 bases, with 14 bases separating them. Germline V gene lookup returns CDR1 MNHEY and CDR2 SVGAGI. This CDR3 is built from 14 residues. As originally analysed: Estimation of nucleated cell counts relied on the amplification of reference gene primers. Produced via immunoSEQ multiplex PCR; TCRdb's table is partial and in-frame only. The V and J calls and the clone size are those of that table, but D and trimming were determined from the DNA. The table includes around 270,000 clones, approximately 86% detected once. The receptor's source is a man aged 30 to 45 with active or convalescent COVID-19. This chain connects TRBV6-5 to TRBJ1-2; D gene uncertain. Sequencing was carried out using peripheral blood. CDR3 sequence reads: CASNRDRGNYGYTF. For the CDR3, the DNA is TGTGCCAGCAATCGCGACCGGGGAAACTATGGCTACACCTTC.